The present TCR beta chain was sequenced within a study of blood T cell repertoires in COVID-19. Overall study: T cells, B-cell-depleted T cells, or PBMCs supplied cDNA or gDNA.

As handled by the study authors: The authors estimated nucleated cell counts from reference gene primer amplification. Method: immunoSEQ multiplex PCR; TCRdb's copy keeps in-frame clones and lacks some. The V and J calls and clone size were taken over from that table, and D and trimming were inferred from the DNA. The sample records roughly 390,000 clones, 85% being singletons. This clone was seen a handful of times. After removal of 1 base from V and 0 bases from J, the junction contained 4 bases not matched to a gene. CDR3 length equals 16 residues. Germline CDR1 reads SEHNR; CDR2 reads FQNEAQ (reference sequence).

This receptor was obtained from a woman aged 18-30 years with acute or convalescent COVID-19. The V call is TRBV7-9, the J call TRBJ1-1; the match to TRBD1 covers 8 bases. The sequencing input was peripheral blood. This CDR3 is CASSLDWTGMNTEAFF. The CDR3 nucleotides read TGTGCCAGCAGCTTAGATTGGACAGGGATGAACACTGAAGCTTTCTTT.